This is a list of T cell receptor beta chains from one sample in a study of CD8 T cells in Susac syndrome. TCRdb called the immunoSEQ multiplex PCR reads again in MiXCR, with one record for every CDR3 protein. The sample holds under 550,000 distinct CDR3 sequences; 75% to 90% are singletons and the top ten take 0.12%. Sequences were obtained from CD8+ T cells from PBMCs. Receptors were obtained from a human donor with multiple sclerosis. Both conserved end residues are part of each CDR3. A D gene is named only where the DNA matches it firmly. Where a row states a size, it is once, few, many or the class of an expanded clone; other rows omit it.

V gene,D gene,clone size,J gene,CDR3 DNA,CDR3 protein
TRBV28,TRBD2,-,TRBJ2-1,TGTGCCAGCAGTTTTTGGGGGAGGGAGTACAATGAGCAGTTCTTC,CASSFWGREYNEQFF
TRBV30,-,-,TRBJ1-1,TGTGCCTGGAGTCTAAGCTGGGGAGGGACTGAAGCTTTCTTT,CAWSLSWGGTEAFF
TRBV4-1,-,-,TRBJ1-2,TGCGCCAGCAGCCAAGATGGAGGGTTCTATGGCTACACCTTC,CASSQDGGFYGYTF
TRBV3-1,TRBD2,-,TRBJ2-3,TGTGCCAGCAGCCCCTTTGGCGGGAGGGCCGGAGATACGCAGTATTTT,CASSPFGGRAGDTQYF
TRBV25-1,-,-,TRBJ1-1,TGTGCCAGCAGATCGGAGAACACTGAAGCTTTCTTT,CASRSENTEAFF
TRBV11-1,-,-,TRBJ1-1,TGTGCCAGCAGCTTAGGAGTCGTGGGGCGACGTGTAGGGGAGTACACTGAAGCTTTCTTT,CASSLGVVGRRVGEYTEAFF
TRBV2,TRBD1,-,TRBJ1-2,TGTGCCAGCAGTAAACAGGGGGCGAATGGCTACACCTTC,CASSKQGANGYTF
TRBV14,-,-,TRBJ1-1,TGTGCCAGCAGCCAAGATGTCGGTGCTAAGGAAGCTTTCTTT,CASSQDVGAKEAFF
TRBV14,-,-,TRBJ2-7,TGTGCCAGCAGCCAAGCTGGCAGGGATGAGTACGAGCAGTACTTC,CASSQAGRDEYEQYF
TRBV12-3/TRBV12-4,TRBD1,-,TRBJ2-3,TGTGCCAGCAGTGCCACATTCAGGGGGTTCCCCACAGATACGCAGTATTTT,CASSATFRGFPTDTQYF
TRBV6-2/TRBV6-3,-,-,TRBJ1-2,TGTGCCAGCAGTTACCTGGACAGAATCTATGGCTACACCTTC,CASSYLDRIYGYTF
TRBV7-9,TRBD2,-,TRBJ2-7,TGTGCCAGCAGCCCCGGACTAGCGGATATTTGGGATTACTACGAGCAGTACTTC,CASSPGLADIWDYYEQYF
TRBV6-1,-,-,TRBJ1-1,TGTGCCAGCAGTGAAATTCAAAGAGGGTCAGGGGACACTGAAGCTTTCTTT,CASSEIQRGSGDTEAFF
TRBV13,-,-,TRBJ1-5,TGTGCCAGCAGCTTAACCGGGGGCGCCAGCAATCAGCCCCAGCATTTT,CASSLTGGASNQPQHF
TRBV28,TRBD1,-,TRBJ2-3,TGTGCCAGCAGTTGGGGGACAGGCACAGATACGCAGTATTTT,CASSWGTGTDTQYF
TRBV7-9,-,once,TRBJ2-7,TGTGCCAGCAGCCTCGACAGCCCCGAGCAGTACTTC,CASSLDSPEQYF